Each of the 21 T cell receptor beta chains below was sequenced from the same sample in a study of response to subunit inactivated influenza vaccine. TCRdb analysed the RT-PCR reads with MiXCR anew, one entry per CDR3 protein. This sample carries hundreds of thousands of distinct CDR3 sequences, approximately 24% of them seen once, and the ten largest clones take 1.5% to 2%. Material: CD4+ T cells sorted from PBMCs, obtained roughly 5 days after vaccination. The receptors were gathered from a man in his forties or fifties who received an inactivated influenza vaccine.

The rearrangement links TRBV4-3 to TRBJ2-3, with D possibly TRBD1 on 6 matching bases. The CDR3 covers 15 residues. The germline CDR1 and CDR2 sequences are LGHNA and YSLEER. Trimming cost V 0 bases and J 5 bases, with 12 bases left between them. CDR3 sequence reads: CASSQDGARGDTQYF. The CDR3, as DNA: TGCGCCAGCAGCCAAGACGGGGCCAGGGGAGATACGCAGTATTTT.

This rearrangement joins TRBV30 to TRBJ1-1; D is unclear. Trimming stripped 0 bases from V and 0 bases from J, with 14 bases between. CDR3 size: 16 residues. Per germline, CDR1 GTSNPN and CDR2 SVGIG (reference sequence). The CDR3 reads CAWSVRYGRMNTEAFF. DNA for the CDR3: TGTGCCTGGAGTGTACGTTACGGCAGAATGAACACTGAAGCTTTCTTT.

The chain recombines TRBV7-9 with TRBJ2-3; D is undetermined. Germline values: CDR1 SEHNR, CDR2 FQNEAQ (reference sequence). V lost 3 bases, J lost 2 bases, and 18 bases lay in between. The CDR3 sequence is 17 residues long. The CDR3 nucleotides are TGTGCCAGCAGCTTTTCGCGGAGACACTTTTCCACAGATACGCAGTATTTT. It encodes CASSFSRRHFSTDTQYF.

The chain links TRBV4-2 to TRBJ2-1; 10 bases are shared with TRBD1. V lost 3 bases and J lost 6; bases outside the gene matches: 11. From germline, CDR1 is LGHNA and CDR2 YNFKEQ. The CDR3 runs 17 residues. The CDR3 DNA sequence: TGTGCCAGCAGCCATCTAGGCGGGACAGGGGTCGGCAATGAGCAGTTCTTC. It encodes CASSHLGGTGVGNEQFF.

The genes are TRBV9 and TRBJ2-5; 13 nucleotides agree with TRBD2. This CDR3 is built from 16 residues. The J segment lost 5 bases and the V segment lost 0 bases, leaving 4 bases of the junction unmatched. From germline, CDR1 is SGDLS and CDR2 YYNGEE. The CDR3 reads CASSVGTSGSRETQYF. DNA for the CDR3: TGTGCCAGCAGCGTAGGGACTAGCGGGAGTAGGGAGACCCAGTACTTC.

The sample holds a few counts of this clonotype. The rearrangement links TRBV12-3 or TRBV12-4 to TRBJ2-1; maybe TRBD2 (5 bases). Between the trimmed V and J ends, which lost 3 bases and 7 bases, there was a span of 7 bases. The CDR3 has 12 amino acids. Here the CDR3 DNA reads TGTGCCAGCAGTTTTGCGGGTAATGAGCAGTTCTTC. This gives the protein CASSFAGNEQFF.

Regarding this clonotype: The junction departs from the called germline gene at one end, perhaps through a read error. The chain carries TRBV6-5 and TRBJ2-7; D is possibly TRBD1 (8 bases). The CDR3 runs 13 residues. CDR1 and CDR2 (germline): MNHEY, SVGAGI. CDR3 in DNA: TGTGCCTGCAGTAACAGGGGGGGAAACGAGCAGTACTTC. Translating it yields CACSNRGGNEQYF.

V is TRBV7-2 and J is TRBJ2-2; 12 positions agree with TRBD2. J gave up 4 bases and V 4 bases, and 4 bases lay outside the gene matches. The V gene's germline CDR1 is SGHTA and CDR2 FQGNSA. This CDR3 is built from 16 residues. As DNA, the CDR3 is TGTGCCAGCAGCTGGACTAGCGGGATTGCCACCGGGGAGCTGTTTTTT. Its translation is CASSWTSGIATGELFF. The full variable domain, completed using reference TRBV7-2 and TRBJ2-2, is GAGVSQSPSNKVTEKGKDVELRCDPISGHTALYWYRQSLGQGLEFLIYFQGNSAPDKSGLPSDRFSAERTGGSVSTLTIQRTQQEDSAVYLCASSWTSGIATGELFFGEGSRLTVL.

This clonotype was seen at least ten times. At one end, the junction sequence differs from germline, possibly due to a read error. This chain links TRBV7-6 with TRBJ2-1, with 7 positions matching TRBD1. From germline, CDR1 is SGHVS and CDR2 FNYEAQ. This CDR3 has 15 amino acids. The CDR3 DNA is TGTGCCAGCAGTTTAGCCCAGGGGGCCTACAATGAGCAGTTCTTC. Translating it yields CASSLAQGAYNEQFF.

The table lists this clonotype with a few counts. The V call is TRBV24-1, the J call TRBJ2-3; 12 bases fit TRBD2. The CDR3 has 17 amino acids. Germline V gene lookup returns CDR1 KGHDR and CDR2 SFDVKD. With V trimmed by 3 bases and J by 6 bases, 9 bases remained unmatched. The CDR3 nucleotides read TGTGCCACCAGTGATCCGACTAGCGGGGGCCTCTTGGATACGCAGTATTTT. Amino acids: CATSDPTSGGLLDTQYF.

This clonotype was detected a few times. The chain combines TRBV10-3 with TRBJ2-1; D is perhaps TRBD1 or TRBD2 (6 bases each). The germline V gene has CDR1 ENHRY and CDR2 SYGVKD. The V end lost 7 bases, the J end lost 5 bases, and 15 bases lay between the germline ends. The CDR3 contains 14 residues. CDR3 loop: CAIIKGGVHNEQFF. The CDR3 region has the DNA TGTGCCATCATAAAGGGGGGCGTCCACAATGAGCAGTTCTTC.

Many counts were recorded for this clonotype. The chain uses TRBV28 and TRBJ1-5; D is unresolved. This CDR3 region has 13 residues. V was clipped by 7 bases and J by 0 bases, with 7 bases between them. The germline CDR1 and CDR2 sequences are MDHEN and SYDVKM. In nucleotides, the CDR3 is TGTGCCAGCAACCCGGATAGCAATCAGCCCCAGCATTTT. As protein: CASNPDSNQPQHF.

This clonotype showed up just a few times. The chain is built from TRBV9 and TRBJ2-1; 7 nucleotides match TRBD2. The germline CDR1 and CDR2 sequences are SGDLS and YYNGEE. J was trimmed by 6 bases and V by 0 bases; bases with no gene match: 9. The CDR3 runs 16 residues. For the CDR3, the DNA is TGTGCCAGCAGCGTAGGTAGGCTAGCGGTACTCAATGAGCAGTTCTTC. Translating it yields CASSVGRLAVLNEQFF.

This clonotype occurred a few times. The chain links TRBV10-3 to TRBJ1-4, with 7 bases aligning to TRBD1. Germline V lookup: CDR1 ENHRY, CDR2 SYGVKD. Trimming removed 5 bases from V and 8 bases from J; junction bases left unmatched: 5. The CDR3 length is 13 residues. DNA of the CDR3: TGTGCCATCAGTACAGGGGCCTTAGAAAAACTGTTTTTT. Protein product: CAISTGALEKLFF.

The chain uses TRBV29-1 and TRBJ2-5; D is ambiguous. V lost 1 base and J 0 bases, leaving 12 bases between the germline ends. The CDR3 runs 15 residues. Germline CDR1 is SQVTM and CDR2 is ANQGSEA. CDR3 amino acids: CSVEGARRNQETQYF. The CDR3 nucleotides read TGCAGCGTTGAAGGTGCGCGGCGGAACCAAGAGACCCAGTACTTC. The variable domain in full, with the rest retrieved from reference TRBV29-1 and TRBJ2-5, is SAVISQKPSRDICQRGTSLTIQCQVDSQVTMMFWYRQQPGQSLTLIATANQGSEATYESGFVIDKFPISRPNLTFSTLTVSNMSPEDSSIYLCSVEGARRNQETQYFGPGTRLLVL.

The V and J genes are TRBV12-3 or TRBV12-4 and TRBJ2-7; D is possibly TRBD1 (5 bases). V lost 6 bases to trimming and J lost 7 bases, with 13 bases between them. The length of the CDR3 is 12 residues. The CDR3 loop is CASSYRPREQYF. The CDR3 DNA reads TGTGCCAGCAGCTACAGGCCTAGGGAGCAGTACTTC.

The chain employs TRBV15 and TRBJ2-1; D possibly uses TRBD1 or TRBD2 (6 bases each). The ends were cut back, 9 bases at V and 3 bases at J, with 15 bases in the middle. The CDR3 covers 14 residues. Germline V gene lookup returns CDR1 LNHNV and CDR2 YYDKDF (reference sequence). DNA of the CDR3: TGTGCCACTAAGAACGGGGGCTACTACAATGAGCAGTTCTTC. Amino acid sequence: CATKNGGYYNEQFF.

This clonotype was recorded a few times. This chain links TRBV6-1 with TRBJ2-1; 8 bases agree with TRBD2. The germline CDR1 and CDR2 sequences are MNHNS and SASEGT. The J segment lost 4 bases and the V segment lost 10 bases, leaving 6 bases of the junction unmatched. This CDR3 spans 13 amino acids. DNA of the CDR3: TGTGCCACCGGGGGCGGGGGGTACAATGAGCAGTTCTTC. Residues: CATGGGGYNEQFF.

This clonotype was observed a handful of times. The V call is TRBV5-6, the J call TRBJ2-5; tentatively, D is TRBD2 (5 bases). The CDR3 covers 11 residues. Germline V gene sequence: CDR1 SGHDT, CDR2 YYEEEE. V was pared by 3 bases and J by 7 bases, with 7 bases between. The CDR3 reads CASSWETTQYF. In nucleotides, the CDR3 is TGTGCCAGCAGCTGGGAGACGACCCAGTACTTC.

This clonotype has only a few counts. The chain couples TRBV6-5 to TRBJ2-7; D ambiguous. Germline values: CDR1 MNHEY, CDR2 SVGAGI. V was clipped by 4 bases and J by 9 bases, with 10 bases between them. The CDR3 covers 11 residues. The CDR3, as DNA: TGTGCCAGCAGTTCTGAGCGTCGGCAGTACTTC. Protein sequence: CASSSERRQYF.

The chain combines TRBV18 with TRBJ2-6, with 7 bases lining up with TRBD1. V trimming: 3 bases; J trimming: 0 bases; junction bases outside the gene matches: 5. This CDR3 is built from 17 residues. Looked up from germline, CDR1 is KGHSH and CDR2 is LQKENI. In DNA form, the CDR3 reads TGTGCCAGCTCACCGGGACAGATCTCCTCTGGGGCCAACGTCCTGACTTTC. Protein: CASSPGQISSGANVLTF.